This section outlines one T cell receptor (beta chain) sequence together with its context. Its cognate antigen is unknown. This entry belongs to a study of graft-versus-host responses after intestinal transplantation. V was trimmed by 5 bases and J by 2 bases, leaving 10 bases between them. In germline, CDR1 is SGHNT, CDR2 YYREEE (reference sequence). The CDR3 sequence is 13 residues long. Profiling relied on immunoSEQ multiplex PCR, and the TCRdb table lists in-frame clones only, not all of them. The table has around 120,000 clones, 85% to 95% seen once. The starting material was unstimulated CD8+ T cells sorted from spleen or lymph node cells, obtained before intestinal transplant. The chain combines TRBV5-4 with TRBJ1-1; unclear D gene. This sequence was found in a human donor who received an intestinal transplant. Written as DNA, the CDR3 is TGTGCCAGCAGAAATACACTAAACACTGAAGCTTTCTTT. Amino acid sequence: CASRNTLNTEAFF. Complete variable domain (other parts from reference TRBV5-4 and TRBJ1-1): ETGVTQSPTHLIKTRGQQVTLRCSSQSGHNTVSWYQQALGQGPQFIFQYYREEENGRGNFPPRFSGLQFPNYSSELNVNALELDDSALYLCASRNTLNTEAFFGQGTRLTVV.